These 12 T cell receptor beta chains share one sample of origin, sequenced in a study of T-cell memory formation after mild COVID-19. TCRdb re-called the 5' RACE reads with MiXCR, one entry per CDR3 protein. Of under 250,000 distinct CDR3 sequences listed, 9% to 10% are singletons. What was sequenced was PBMCs or a T cell subset sorted from them (not recorded which). The source of these receptors is a man between 18 and 35 years old who had mild COVID-19 (a few samples of this study predate the infection). Cell type and time point are not known.

This rearrangement joins TRBV6-7 to TRBJ2-5; 10 nucleotides align to TRBD1. Being an ORF, TRBV6-7 has a function that is uncertain. With V trimmed by 2 bases and J by 4 bases, 10 bases remained unmatched. The CDR3 has 17 amino acids. CDR3 nucleotide sequence: TGTGCCAGCAGTTACGGGGACCGGGACAGGGGTGGAGAGACCCAGTACTTC. Amino acids: CASSYGDRDRGGETQYF.

The chain has TRBV20-1 and TRBJ1-2; no definite D call. This CDR3 spans 12 amino acids. Germline V gene sequence: CDR1 DFQATT, CDR2 SNEGSKA (reference sequence). Trimming removed 3 bases from V and 7 bases from J, with 12 bases in between. CDR3 amino acids: CSASWSLGGYTF. The DNA of the CDR3 is TGCAGTGCTAGTTGGTCACTGGGTGGCTACACCTTC.

This clonotype was observed a handful of times. In nucleotides, the CDR3 is TGTGCCAGCAGTTACTGGAGGGGAAACACCATATATTTT. It codes for CASSYWRGNTIYF. This rearrangement joins TRBV6-5 to TRBJ1-3; D remains ambiguous. The CDR3 loop spans 13 amino acids. Germline lookup yields CDR1 MNHEY and CDR2 SVGAGI. Between the trimmed V and J ends, which lost 1 base and 4 bases, there was a span of 5 bases.

Many counts were recorded for this clonotype. The chain joins TRBV20-1 to TRBJ2-1; 7 nucleotides align to TRBD2. The junction had 3 bases not matched to a gene; V was cut back by 4 bases and J by 0 bases. The V gene's germline CDR1 is DFQATT and CDR2 SNEGSKA (reference sequence). The CDR3 totals 14 residues. The CDR3 bases are TGCAGTGCTACAGCGGGGAGCTCCTACAATGAGCAGTTCTTC. It is translated as CSATAGSSYNEQFF.

CDR3 nucleotide sequence: TGCGCCAGCAGCCGGGGAGGGGACGGCTATGGCTACACCTTC. Translation: CASSRGGDGYGYTF. The V gene is TRBV4-3, the J gene TRBJ1-2, with D possibly TRBD1 on 5 matching bases. The ends were cut back, 4 bases at V and 4 bases at J, with 13 bases in the middle. Germline CDR1 and CDR2: LGHNA and YSLEER. The CDR3 length is 14 residues.

This clonotype was detected only a few times. This chain uses TRBV14 with TRBJ2-2; D gene uncertain. The CDR3 covers 14 residues. Germline assignment: CDR1 SGHDN and CDR2 FVKESK. V was shortened by 0 bases and J by 7 bases, with 9 bases between the two germline ends. CDR3: CASSQELRDGELFF. In nucleotides, the CDR3 is TGTGCCAGCAGCCAAGAACTCCGCGACGGGGAGCTGTTTTTT.

The rearrangement joins TRBV12-3 or TRBV12-4 to TRBJ2-2; D is perhaps TRBD2 (7 bases). V was shortened by 7 bases and J by 6 bases, with 12 bases between the two germline ends. The CDR3 length is 13 residues. The DNA of the CDR3 is TGTGCCAGCAACGTCGGGGGGCCCGGGGAGCTGTTTTTT. This gives the protein CASNVGGPGELFF.

This clonotype was seen repeatedly, ten times or more. CDR3 sequence (DNA): TGCGCCAGCAGCTTGGACGGGCCCGGGGAGCTGTTTTTT. It codes for CASSLDGPGELFF. The chain couples TRBV5-1 to TRBJ2-2, with D uncertain. This CDR3 is 13 amino acids long. In germline, CDR1 is SGHRS, CDR2 YFSETQ. The V end lost 0 bases, the J end lost 6 bases, and 6 bases lay between the germline ends.

V and J are TRBV7-2 and TRBJ1-2; tentative D call: TRBD1 (5 bases). Per the germline V gene, CDR1 is SGHTA and CDR2 is FQGNSA. This CDR3 region has 15 residues. Trimming shortened V by 0 bases and J by 7 bases, and 15 bases separated the two germline ends. The CDR3 sequence is CASSLAWGDLSGYTF. As DNA, the CDR3 is TGTGCCAGCAGCTTAGCATGGGGGGACCTCTCTGGCTACACCTTC.

The chain carries TRBV27 and TRBJ2-7, with D perhaps assigned TRBD1 or TRBD2 (5 bases each). V lost 6 bases and J 0 bases, leaving 18 bases between the germline ends. The CDR3 is made up of 16 amino acids. The germline CDR1 and CDR2 sequences are MNHEY and SMNVEV (reference sequence). The CDR3: CASSRAGGLLSYEQYF. For the CDR3, the DNA is TGTGCCAGCAGCAGGGCAGGAGGCCTTCTCTCCTACGAGCAGTACTTC.

Many counts were recorded for this clonotype. The chain joins TRBV4-3 to TRBJ1-2, with D possibly TRBD1 on 6 matching bases. V lost 0 bases, J lost 5 bases, and 13 bases lay in between. This CDR3 comprises 15 residues. Per germline, CDR1 LGHNA and CDR2 YSLEER. CDR3 protein: CASSQDHRERYGYTF. In nucleotides, the CDR3 is TGCGCCAGCAGCCAAGATCACAGGGAGAGGTATGGCTACACCTTC.

This clonotype was seen ten or more times. V is TRBV7-9 and J is TRBJ2-3, with D unresolved. Trimming stripped 5 bases from V and 0 bases from J, with 6 bases between. CDR1 is SEHNR and CDR2 is FQNEAQ in the germline V gene (reference sequence). The CDR3 has 13 amino acids. The CDR3 DNA sequence: TGTGCCAGCAGCCTAATGAGCACAGATACGCAGTATTTT. Translating it yields CASSLMSTDTQYF.